A selection of T cell receptor beta chains follows, all from one sample in a study of long-term antiretroviral therapy in people with HIV. Only in-frame clones appear in the TCRdb table, and some are missing; sequencing was by immunoSEQ multiplex PCR. The sample includes about 28,000 clones, around 84% of them seen just once. The input for sequencing was unsorted PBMCs, taken 0.4 years after starting antiretroviral therapy. These receptors were taken from a man in his late teens or twenties with HIV. Each CDR3 is given without its conserved first and last residue. A D gene is named only where the DNA matches it firmly. Clone size is stated in some rows and not others, as once, few, many or a class when expanded.

clone size: once; D gene: -; V gene: TRBV29-1; J gene: TRBJ2-7; CDR3 protein: SVTLDRVYEQY
clone size: -; D gene: -; V gene: TRBV28; J gene: TRBJ1-4; CDR3 protein: ASSVAPTNEKLF
clone size: -; D gene: TRBD1; V gene: TRBV7-2; J gene: TRBJ2-6; CDR3 protein: ASSLAGENRGNSGANVLT
clone size: -; D gene: TRBD2; V gene: TRBV13; J gene: TRBJ2-7; CDR3 protein: ASSLLETGGYEQY
clone size: -; D gene: -; V gene: TRBV7-2; J gene: TRBJ1-1; CDR3 protein: ASSFGNDQTEAF
clone size: -; D gene: -; V gene: TRBV4-1; J gene: TRBJ2-7; CDR3 protein: ASSRESGQFLY
clone size: -; D gene: -; V gene: TRBV6-1; J gene: TRBJ2-7; CDR3 protein: ASSDGGIRYEQY
clone size: -; D gene: TRBD2; V gene: TRBV11-2; J gene: TRBJ2-3; CDR3 protein: ASSSGTRVTDTQY
clone size: -; D gene: -; V gene: TRBV5-8; J gene: TRBJ2-5; CDR3 protein: ASNPRRETQY
clone size: -; D gene: TRBD1; V gene: TRBV7-9; J gene: TRBJ1-2; CDR3 protein: ASSLARTGGVFGYT
clone size: -; D gene: TRBD2; V gene: TRBV10-2; J gene: TRBJ2-7; CDR3 protein: ASSETSGGAGEQY
clone size: -; D gene: -; V gene: TRBV5-4; J gene: TRBJ1-5; CDR3 protein: ASSLGRGEPQH
clone size: -; D gene: -; V gene: TRBV9; J gene: TRBJ1-1; CDR3 protein: ASSVEQGGINTEAF
clone size: -; D gene: TRBD1; V gene: TRBV18; J gene: TRBJ2-7; CDR3 protein: ASSTDRGYEQY
clone size: once; D gene: TRBD2; V gene: TRBV4-3; J gene: TRBJ2-7; CDR3 protein: ASSRGSEGIYEQY
clone size: -; D gene: -; V gene: TRBV9; J gene: TRBJ1-1; CDR3 protein: ASSPRDRREAF
clone size: -; D gene: -; V gene: TRBV9; J gene: TRBJ1-1; CDR3 protein: ASSVVRYGGNTEAF
clone size: -; D gene: -; V gene: TRBV5-6; J gene: TRBJ1-5; CDR3 protein: ASSLTNQPQH
clone size: -; D gene: -; V gene: TRBV19; J gene: TRBJ2-1; CDR3 protein: ASSISSSGSSYNEQF
clone size: -; D gene: TRBD2; V gene: TRBV19; J gene: TRBJ2-7; CDR3 protein: ASSPGTSGTYEQY
clone size: -; D gene: -; V gene: TRBV11-2; J gene: TRBJ2-7; CDR3 protein: ASSLGGGEQY
clone size: -; D gene: -; V gene: TRBV5-1; J gene: TRBJ2-7; CDR3 protein: ASSSAAPFSYEQY
clone size: -; D gene: -; V gene: TRBV7-9; J gene: TRBJ2-7; CDR3 protein: ASSDGRAMGDEQY
clone size: -; D gene: -; V gene: TRBV27; J gene: TRBJ1-5; CDR3 protein: ASSLAPNQPQH
clone size: -; D gene: TRBD1; V gene: TRBV14; J gene: TRBJ2-7; CDR3 protein: ASSLGTGGYEQY
clone size: -; D gene: -; V gene: TRBV9; J gene: TRBJ2-1; CDR3 protein: ASSVRDNNEQF
clone size: -; D gene: -; V gene: TRBV7-9; J gene: TRBJ2-7; CDR3 protein: ASSLVLGGLREQY
clone size: once; D gene: -; V gene: TRBV27; J gene: TRBJ2-5; CDR3 protein: ASSFAGSIPETQY
clone size: -; D gene: TRBD2; V gene: TRBV27; J gene: TRBJ2-1; CDR3 protein: ASSPTSGIDEQF
clone size: few; D gene: TRBD1; V gene: TRBV11-3; J gene: TRBJ2-2; CDR3 protein: ASSSGGQGNTGELF
clone size: -; D gene: -; V gene: TRBV6-5; J gene: TRBJ1-2; CDR3 protein: ASSYNGGRADGYT
clone size: -; D gene: -; V gene: TRBV6-1; J gene: TRBJ1-1; CDR3 protein: ASSEFFTGREDTEAF
clone size: few; D gene: -; V gene: TRBV5-1; J gene: TRBJ2-1; CDR3 protein: ASSLETSYDEQF
clone size: -; D gene: -; V gene: TRBV4-3; J gene: TRBJ1-4; CDR3 protein: ASSPGRGAGEKLF
clone size: -; D gene: -; V gene: TRBV6-6; J gene: TRBJ1-1; CDR3 protein: ASRGTGNTEAF
clone size: -; D gene: TRBD2; V gene: TRBV9; J gene: TRBJ2-1; CDR3 protein: ASSVDPTSGFYNEQF
clone size: few; D gene: -; V gene: TRBV5-5; J gene: TRBJ1-1; CDR3 protein: ASSTQGAEAF
clone size: few; D gene: TRBD1; V gene: TRBV5-6; J gene: TRBJ2-7; CDR3 protein: ASSRGQGNYEQY
clone size: -; D gene: -; V gene: TRBV29-1; J gene: TRBJ2-1; CDR3 protein: SVEGSRSGNEQF
clone size: -; D gene: TRBD1; V gene: TRBV11-2; J gene: TRBJ2-1; CDR3 protein: ASSSLDRGLSYNEQF
clone size: -; D gene: TRBD1; V gene: TRBV15; J gene: TRBJ1-2; CDR3 protein: ATSPARDRGIHGNYGYT
clone size: -; D gene: TRBD1; V gene: TRBV9; J gene: TRBJ1-2; CDR3 protein: ASSVFTGTGDNYGYT
clone size: -; D gene: -; V gene: TRBV5-1; J gene: TRBJ2-7; CDR3 protein: ASSLGPGSGRTSYEQY
clone size: -; D gene: -; V gene: TRBV27; J gene: TRBJ1-1; CDR3 protein: ASSLGRGTEAF
clone size: -; D gene: TRBD1; V gene: TRBV6-5; J gene: TRBJ2-7; CDR3 protein: ASSYGQGLPYEQY
clone size: -; D gene: -; V gene: TRBV27; J gene: TRBJ2-2; CDR3 protein: ASSPYPGELF
clone size: -; D gene: -; V gene: TRBV4-1; J gene: TRBJ1-3; CDR3 protein: ASSQDGNTIY
clone size: -; D gene: TRBD2; V gene: TRBV7-9; J gene: TRBJ2-2; CDR3 protein: ASSVSGTNTGELF
clone size: -; D gene: TRBD2; V gene: TRBV9; J gene: TRBJ2-3; CDR3 protein: ASSPRLAGEMADTQY
clone size: once; D gene: -; V gene: TRBV9; J gene: TRBJ2-1; CDR3 protein: ASSAQSSYNEQF
clone size: -; D gene: TRBD1; V gene: TRBV13; J gene: TRBJ1-2; CDR3 protein: ASSRDRTNYGYT
clone size: -; D gene: -; V gene: TRBV5-4; J gene: TRBJ2-1; CDR3 protein: ASSLRRLENNEQF
clone size: -; D gene: TRBD2; V gene: TRBV27; J gene: TRBJ2-7; CDR3 protein: ATGTSIYEQY
clone size: -; D gene: -; V gene: TRBV7-9; J gene: TRBJ1-1; CDR3 protein: ASSLAHGPNTEAF
clone size: -; D gene: TRBD1; V gene: TRBV9; J gene: TRBJ2-7; CDR3 protein: ASSPLDRAYEQY